The sequence of this TCR beta chain was determined in a study of blood T cell repertoires in COVID-19. This clone was observed a few times. This CDR3 has 12 amino acids. The V gene lost 5 bases and the J gene lost 5 bases, with 7 bases spanning the gap. The germline V gene has CDR1 SGHVS and CDR2 FQNEAQ. This table comes from immunoSEQ multiplex PCR, and its TCRdb copy is limited to in-frame clones, with some not included. The data contain about 480,000 clones, roughly 88% of them seen just once; the ten biggest clones take up 1.5% to 2%. This TCR was sampled from a woman aged 40 to 49 who had recovered from COVID-19. Sequencing was performed on PBMCs or T cells enriched from blood (not recorded which). The chain links TRBV7-8 to TRBJ2-1, with D uncertain. The CDR3: CASSPPDNEQFF. In DNA, the CDR3 is TGTGCCAGCAGCCCCCCGGACAATGAGCAGTTCTTC.